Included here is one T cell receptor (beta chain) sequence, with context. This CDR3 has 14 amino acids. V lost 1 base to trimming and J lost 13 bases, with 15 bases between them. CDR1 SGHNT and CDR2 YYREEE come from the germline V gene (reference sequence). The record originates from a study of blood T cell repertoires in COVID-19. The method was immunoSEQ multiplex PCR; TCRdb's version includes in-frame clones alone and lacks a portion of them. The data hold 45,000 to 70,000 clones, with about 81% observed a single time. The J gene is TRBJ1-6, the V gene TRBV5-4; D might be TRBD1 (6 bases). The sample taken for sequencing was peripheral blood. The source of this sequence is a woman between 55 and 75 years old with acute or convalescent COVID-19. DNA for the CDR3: TGTGCCAGCAGCTTGATCCCGGACAGCGACCCCCTCCACTTT. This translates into CASSLIPDSDPLHF.